In its sample, the clone carrying this T cell receptor (beta chain) was seen many times. The target antigen is unknown. This sample is drawn from a study of T cells after yellow fever vaccination. The study, taken as a whole, reports: Post-booster samples contained most primary-vaccination clones (nearly 98% CD4, 88% CD8).

The CDR3 runs to 12 residues. The V end lost 6 bases, the J end lost 6 bases, and 13 bases lay between the germline ends. Germline CDR1 reads SQVTM; CDR2 reads ANQGSEA. MiXCR, run by TCRdb on the 5' RACE reads, gives a single entry per CDR3 protein. In the table there are approximately 74,000 distinct CDR3 sequences, 4.5% to 7.5% of which are singletons. Sequenced here: CD4+ T cells sorted from PBMCs, sampled less than 16 days after the first yellow fever vaccination. This chain links TRBV29-1 with TRBJ2-3, with no clear D. This sequence originates from a man between 18 and 35 years old who received the YFV17D yellow fever vaccine. The CDR3 nucleotides are TGCAGCGTGGGGTCCCCCCAGGATACGCAGTATTTT. Encoded protein: CSVGSPQDTQYF.